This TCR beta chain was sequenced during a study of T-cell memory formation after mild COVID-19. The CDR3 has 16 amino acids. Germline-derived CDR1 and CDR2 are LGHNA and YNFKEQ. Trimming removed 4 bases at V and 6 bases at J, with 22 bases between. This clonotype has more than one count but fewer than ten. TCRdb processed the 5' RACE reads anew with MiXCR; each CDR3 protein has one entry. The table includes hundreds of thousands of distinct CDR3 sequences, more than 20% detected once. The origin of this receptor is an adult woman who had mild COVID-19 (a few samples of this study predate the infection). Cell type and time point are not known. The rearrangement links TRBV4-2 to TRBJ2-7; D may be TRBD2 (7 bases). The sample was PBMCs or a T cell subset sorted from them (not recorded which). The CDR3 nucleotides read TGTGCCAGCAGCCCCCGGATGGGGGGGGGCCCGTCCGAGCAGTACTTC. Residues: CASSPRMGGGPSEQYF.